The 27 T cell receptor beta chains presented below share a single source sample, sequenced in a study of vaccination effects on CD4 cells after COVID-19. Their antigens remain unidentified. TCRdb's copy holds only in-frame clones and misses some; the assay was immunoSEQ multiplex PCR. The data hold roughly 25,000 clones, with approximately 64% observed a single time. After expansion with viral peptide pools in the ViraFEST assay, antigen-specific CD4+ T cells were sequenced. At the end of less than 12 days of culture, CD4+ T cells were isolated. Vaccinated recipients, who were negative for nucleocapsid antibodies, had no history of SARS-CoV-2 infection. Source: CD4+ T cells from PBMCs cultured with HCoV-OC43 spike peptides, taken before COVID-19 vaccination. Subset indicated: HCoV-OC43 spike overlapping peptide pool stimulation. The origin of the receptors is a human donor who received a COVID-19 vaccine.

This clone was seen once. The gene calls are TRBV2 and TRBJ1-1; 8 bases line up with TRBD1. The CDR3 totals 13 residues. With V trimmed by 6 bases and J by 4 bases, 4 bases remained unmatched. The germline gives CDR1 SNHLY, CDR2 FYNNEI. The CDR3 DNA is TGTGCCAGCAGCTCCGACAGGGGCACTGAAGCTTTCTTT. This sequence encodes CASSSDRGTEAFF. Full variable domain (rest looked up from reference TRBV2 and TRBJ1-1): EPEVTQTPSHQVTQMGQEVILRCVPISNHLYFYWYRQILGQKVEFLVSFYNNEISEKSEIFDDQFSVERPDGSNFTLKIRSTKLEDSAMYFCASSSDRGTEAFFGQGTRLTVV.

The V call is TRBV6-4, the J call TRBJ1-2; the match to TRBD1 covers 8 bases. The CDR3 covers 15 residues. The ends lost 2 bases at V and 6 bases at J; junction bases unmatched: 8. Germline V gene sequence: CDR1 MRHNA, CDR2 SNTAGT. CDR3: CASSDGNRGIDGYTF. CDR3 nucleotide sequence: TGTGCCAGCAGTGACGGAAACAGGGGGATAGATGGCTACACCTTC.

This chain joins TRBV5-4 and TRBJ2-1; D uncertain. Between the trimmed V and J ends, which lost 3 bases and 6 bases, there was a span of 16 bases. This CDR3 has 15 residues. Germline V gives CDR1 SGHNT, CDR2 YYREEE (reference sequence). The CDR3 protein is CASSWSNTDPNEQFF. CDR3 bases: TGTGCCAGCAGCTGGAGCAACACGGACCCCAATGAGCAGTTCTTC.

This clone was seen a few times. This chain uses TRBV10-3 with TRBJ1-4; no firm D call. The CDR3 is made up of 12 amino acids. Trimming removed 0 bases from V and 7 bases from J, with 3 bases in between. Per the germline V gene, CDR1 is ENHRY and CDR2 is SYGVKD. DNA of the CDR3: TGTGCCATCAGTGAGTCGAGTGAAAAACTGTTTTTT. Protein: CAISESSEKLFF.

The CDR3 loop reads CASSLDLGVEAFF. The CDR3 bases are TGCGCCAGCAGCTTGGATCTAGGGGTTGAAGCTTTCTTT. The chain carries TRBV5-1 and TRBJ1-1; a weak D match, TRBD1 (5 bases). CDR3 size: 13 residues. The germline V gene has CDR1 SGHRS and CDR2 YFSETQ. Trimming took off 0 bases at V and 7 bases at J, with 10 bases between the two ends.

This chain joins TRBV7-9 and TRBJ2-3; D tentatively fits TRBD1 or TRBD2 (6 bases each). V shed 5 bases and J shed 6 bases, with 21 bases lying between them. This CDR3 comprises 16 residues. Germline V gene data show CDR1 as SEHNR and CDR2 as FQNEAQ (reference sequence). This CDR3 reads CASSANPTRGADTQYF. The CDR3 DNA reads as TGTGCCAGCAGCGCCAACCCGACTAGGGGGGCCGATACGCAGTATTTT.

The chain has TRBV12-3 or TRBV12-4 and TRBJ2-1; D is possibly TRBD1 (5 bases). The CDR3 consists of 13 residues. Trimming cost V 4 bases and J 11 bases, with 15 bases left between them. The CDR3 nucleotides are TGTGCCAGCAGTTCATTAGGGCAGGGCAAGCAGTTCTTC. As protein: CASSSLGQGKQFF.

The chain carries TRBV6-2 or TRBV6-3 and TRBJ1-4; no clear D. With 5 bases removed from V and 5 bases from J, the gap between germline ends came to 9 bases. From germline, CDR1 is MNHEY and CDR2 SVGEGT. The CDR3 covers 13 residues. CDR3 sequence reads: CASSVDLNEKLFF. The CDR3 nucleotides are TGTGCCAGCAGTGTGGACCTGAATGAAAAACTGTTTTTT.

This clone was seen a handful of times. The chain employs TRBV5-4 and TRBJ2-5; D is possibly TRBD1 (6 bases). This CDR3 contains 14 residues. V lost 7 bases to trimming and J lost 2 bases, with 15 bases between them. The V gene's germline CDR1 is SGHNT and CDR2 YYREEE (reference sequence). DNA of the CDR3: TGTGCCAGCGGTAGAGGGGGATGGCAAGAGACCCAGTACTTC. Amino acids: CASGRGGWQETQYF.

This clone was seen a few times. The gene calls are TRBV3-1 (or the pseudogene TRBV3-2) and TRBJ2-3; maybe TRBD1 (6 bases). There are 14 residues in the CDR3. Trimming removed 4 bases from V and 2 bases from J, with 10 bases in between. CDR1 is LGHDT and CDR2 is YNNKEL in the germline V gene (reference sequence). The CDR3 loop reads CASSPGTLTDTQYF. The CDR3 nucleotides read TGTGCCAGCAGCCCGGGGACACTCACAGATACGCAGTATTTT.

The chain's CDR3 is CASRTYRTDTQYF. DNA for the CDR3: TGTGCCAGCCGGACGTATCGCACAGATACGCAGTATTTT. The chain links TRBV2 to TRBJ2-3; D ambiguous. V dropped 8 bases and J dropped 1 base, with 10 bases sitting between them. From germline, CDR1 is SNHLY and CDR2 FYNNEI. CDR3 size: 13 residues.

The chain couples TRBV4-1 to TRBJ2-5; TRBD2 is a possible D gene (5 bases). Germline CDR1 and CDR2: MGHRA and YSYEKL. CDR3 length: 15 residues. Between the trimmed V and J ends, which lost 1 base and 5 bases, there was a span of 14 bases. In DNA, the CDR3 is TGCGCCAGCAGCCAAGCGCGGACTGACGGGGAGACCCAGTACTTC. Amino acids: CASSQARTDGETQYF.

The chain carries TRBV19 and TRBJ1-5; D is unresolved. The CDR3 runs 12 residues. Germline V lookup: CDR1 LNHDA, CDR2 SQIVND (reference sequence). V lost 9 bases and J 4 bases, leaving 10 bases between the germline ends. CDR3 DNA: TGTGCCAGGGGCCCACTAAATCAGCCCCAGCATTTT. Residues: CARGPLNQPQHF.

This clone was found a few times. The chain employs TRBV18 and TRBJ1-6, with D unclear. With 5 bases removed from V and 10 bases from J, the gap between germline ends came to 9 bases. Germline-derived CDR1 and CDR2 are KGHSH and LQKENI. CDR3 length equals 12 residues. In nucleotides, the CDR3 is TGTGCCAGCTCAGAGTTAAAATCACCCCTCCACTTT. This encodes CASSELKSPLHF.

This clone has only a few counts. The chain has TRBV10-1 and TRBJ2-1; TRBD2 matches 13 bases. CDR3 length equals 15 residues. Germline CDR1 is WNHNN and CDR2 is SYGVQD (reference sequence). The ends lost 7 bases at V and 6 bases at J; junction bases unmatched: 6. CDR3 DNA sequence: TGCGCCAGCAACCCCGGGACTAGCGGGGTCAATGAGCAGTTCTTC. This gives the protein CASNPGTSGVNEQFF.

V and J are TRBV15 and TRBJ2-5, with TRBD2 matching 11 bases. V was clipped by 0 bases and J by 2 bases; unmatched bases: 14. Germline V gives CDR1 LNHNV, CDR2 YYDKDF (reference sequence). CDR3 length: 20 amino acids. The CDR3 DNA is TGTGCCACCAGCAGAGAAAAGCCCAAGTTGCTAGCGGGGGGACAAGAGACCCAGTACTTC. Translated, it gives CATSREKPKLLAGGQETQYF. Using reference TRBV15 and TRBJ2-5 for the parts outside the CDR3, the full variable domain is DAMVIQNPRYQVTQFGKPVTLSCSQTLNHNVMYWYQQKSSQAPKLLFHYYDKDFNNEADTPDNFQSRRPNTSFCFLDIRSPGLGDTAMYLCATSREKPKLLAGGQETQYFGPGTRLLVL.

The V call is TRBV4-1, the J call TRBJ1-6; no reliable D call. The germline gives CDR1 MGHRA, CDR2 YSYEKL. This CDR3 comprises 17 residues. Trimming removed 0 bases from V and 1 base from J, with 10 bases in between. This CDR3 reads CASSQDWVGSYNSPLHF. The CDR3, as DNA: TGCGCCAGCAGCCAAGACTGGGTTGGATCCTATAATTCACCCCTCCACTTT.

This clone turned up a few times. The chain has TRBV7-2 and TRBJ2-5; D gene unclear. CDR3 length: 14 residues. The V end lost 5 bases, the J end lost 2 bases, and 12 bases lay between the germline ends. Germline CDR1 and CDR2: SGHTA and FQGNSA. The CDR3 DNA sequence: TGTGCCAGCAGCCCCCGAGGTGCTCAAGAGACCCAGTACTTC. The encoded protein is CASSPRGAQETQYF.

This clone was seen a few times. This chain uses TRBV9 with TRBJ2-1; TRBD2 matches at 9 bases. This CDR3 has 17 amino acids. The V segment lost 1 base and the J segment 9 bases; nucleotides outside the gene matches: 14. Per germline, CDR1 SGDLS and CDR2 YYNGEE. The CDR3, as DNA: TGTGCCAGCAGCGTATCCGGGACTAGCCTGGGGTTAGGTGAGCAGTTCTTC. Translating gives CASSVSGTSLGLGEQFF.

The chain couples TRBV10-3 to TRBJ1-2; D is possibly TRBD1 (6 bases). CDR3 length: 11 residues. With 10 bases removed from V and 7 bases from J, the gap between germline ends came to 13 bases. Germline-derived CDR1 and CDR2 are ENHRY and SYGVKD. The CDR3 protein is CATEQGSGYTF. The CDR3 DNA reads TGTGCCACCGAACAGGGTTCTGGCTACACCTTC.

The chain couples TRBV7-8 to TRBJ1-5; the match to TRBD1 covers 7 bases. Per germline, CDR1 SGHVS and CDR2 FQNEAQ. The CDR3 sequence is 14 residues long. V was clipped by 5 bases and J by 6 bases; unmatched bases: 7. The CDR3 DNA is TGTGCCAGCAGCAACGACAGGGACGGTCAGCCCCAGCATTTT. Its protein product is CASSNDRDGQPQHF.

The CDR3 loop reads CASTGLGQGYNQPQHF. DNA of the CDR3: TGTGCCAGTACCGGATTGGGACAGGGCTACAATCAGCCCCAGCATTTT. J is TRBJ1-5 and V is TRBV19; 9 bases align to TRBD1. There are 16 residues in the CDR3. V lost 7 bases to trimming and J lost 3 bases; unmatched junction nucleotides: 10. Germline lookup yields CDR1 LNHDA and CDR2 SQIVND (reference sequence).

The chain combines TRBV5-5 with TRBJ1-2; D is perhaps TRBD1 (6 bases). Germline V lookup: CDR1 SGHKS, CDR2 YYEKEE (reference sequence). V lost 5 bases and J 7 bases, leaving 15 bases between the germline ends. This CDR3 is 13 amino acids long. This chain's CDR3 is CASSGAGAVGYTF. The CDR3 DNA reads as TGTGCCAGCAGTGGTGCGGGGGCGGTTGGCTACACCTTC. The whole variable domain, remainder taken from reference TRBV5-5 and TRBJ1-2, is DAGVTQSPTHLIKTRGQQVTLRCSPISGHKSVSWYQQVLGQGPQFIFQYYEKEERGRGNFPDRFSARQFPNYSSELNVNALLLGDSALYLCASSGAGAVGYTFGSGTRLTVV.

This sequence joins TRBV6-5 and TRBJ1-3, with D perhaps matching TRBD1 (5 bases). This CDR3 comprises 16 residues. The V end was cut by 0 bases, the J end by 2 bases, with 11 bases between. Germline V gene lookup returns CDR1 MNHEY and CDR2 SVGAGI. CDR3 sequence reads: CASSYSGREPGNTIYF. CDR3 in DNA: TGTGCCAGCAGTTACTCTGGCAGGGAGCCTGGAAACACCATATATTTT.

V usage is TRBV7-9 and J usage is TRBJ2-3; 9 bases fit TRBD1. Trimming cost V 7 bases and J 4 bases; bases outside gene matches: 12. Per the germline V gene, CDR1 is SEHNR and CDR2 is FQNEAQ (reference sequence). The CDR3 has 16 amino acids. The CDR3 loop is CASIKPGQGRADTQYF. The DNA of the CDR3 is TGTGCCAGCATCAAACCGGGACAGGGTCGCGCAGATACGCAGTATTTT.

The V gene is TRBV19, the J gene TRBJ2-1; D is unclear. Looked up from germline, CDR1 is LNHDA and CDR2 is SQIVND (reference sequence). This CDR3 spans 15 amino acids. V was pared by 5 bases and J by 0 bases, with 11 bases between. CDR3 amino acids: CASSLSTGSYNEQFF. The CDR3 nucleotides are TGTGCCAGTAGTTTAAGCACGGGCTCCTACAATGAGCAGTTCTTC.

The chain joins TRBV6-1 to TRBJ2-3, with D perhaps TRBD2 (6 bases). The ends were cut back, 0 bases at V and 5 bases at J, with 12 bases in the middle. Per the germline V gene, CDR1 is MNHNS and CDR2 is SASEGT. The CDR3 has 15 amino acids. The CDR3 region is CASSEASGPRDTQYF. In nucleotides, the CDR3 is TGTGCCAGCAGTGAAGCCAGCGGGCCTAGAGATACGCAGTATTTT.